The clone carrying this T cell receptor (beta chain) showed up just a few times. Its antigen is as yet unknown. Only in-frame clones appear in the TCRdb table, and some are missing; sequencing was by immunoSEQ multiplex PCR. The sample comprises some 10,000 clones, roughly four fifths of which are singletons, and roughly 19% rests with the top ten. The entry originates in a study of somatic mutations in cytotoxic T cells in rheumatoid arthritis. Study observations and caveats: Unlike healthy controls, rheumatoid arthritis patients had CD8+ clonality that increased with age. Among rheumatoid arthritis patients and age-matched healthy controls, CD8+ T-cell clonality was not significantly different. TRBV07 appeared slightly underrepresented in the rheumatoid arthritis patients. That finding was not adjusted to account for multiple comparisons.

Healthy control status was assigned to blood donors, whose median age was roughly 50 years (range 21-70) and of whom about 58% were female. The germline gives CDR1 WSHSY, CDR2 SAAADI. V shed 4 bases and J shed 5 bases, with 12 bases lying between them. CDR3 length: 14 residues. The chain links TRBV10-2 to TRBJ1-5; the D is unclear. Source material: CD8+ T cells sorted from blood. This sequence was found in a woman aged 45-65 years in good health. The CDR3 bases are TGCGCCAGCAGTGCGCCCGACGGGTATCAGCCCCAGCATTTT. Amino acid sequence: CASSAPDGYQPQHF.